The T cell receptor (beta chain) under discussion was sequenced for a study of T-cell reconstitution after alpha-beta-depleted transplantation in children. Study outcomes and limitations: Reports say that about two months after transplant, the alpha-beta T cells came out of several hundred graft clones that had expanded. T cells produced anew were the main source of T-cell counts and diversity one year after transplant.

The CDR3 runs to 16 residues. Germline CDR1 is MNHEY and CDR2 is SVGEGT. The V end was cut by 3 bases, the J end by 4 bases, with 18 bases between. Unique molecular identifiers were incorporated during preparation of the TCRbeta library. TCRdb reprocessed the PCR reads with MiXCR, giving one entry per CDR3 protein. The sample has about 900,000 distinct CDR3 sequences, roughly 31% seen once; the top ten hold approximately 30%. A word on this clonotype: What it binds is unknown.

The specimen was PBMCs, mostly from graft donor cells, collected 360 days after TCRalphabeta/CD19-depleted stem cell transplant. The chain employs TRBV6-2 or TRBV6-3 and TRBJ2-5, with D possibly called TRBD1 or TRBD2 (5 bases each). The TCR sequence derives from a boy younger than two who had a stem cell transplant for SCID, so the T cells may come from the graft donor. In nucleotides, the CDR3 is TGTGCCAGCAGTTATGGGTACGACAGTGGGGGAGAGACCCAGTACTTC. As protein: CASSYGYDSGGETQYF.